This T cell receptor (beta chain) was found in a study of T-cell reconstitution after alpha-beta-depleted transplantation in children. Unique molecular identifiers were incorporated into the prepared TCRbeta library. From the PCR reads, TCRdb called clonotypes with MiXCR, one entry per CDR3 protein. Here the sample spans 490,000 or so distinct CDR3 sequences, around 12% being singletons. In this sample, this clonotype turned up many times. The sample consisted of PBMCs from the stem cell graft donor, taken from the stem cell graft. This receptor was identified in a human donor who donated a stem cell graft to a child with combined immunodeficiency.

CDR3 residues: CASSQDTSGLNTGELFF. CDR3 nucleotides: TGCGCCAGCAGCCAAGATACTAGCGGGTTGAACACCGGGGAGCTGTTTTTT. The V gene is TRBV4-3, the J gene TRBJ2-2, with TRBD2 matching 9 bases. The CDR3 consists of 17 residues. V lost 0 bases, J lost 1 base, and 3 bases stayed unmatched. Germline-derived CDR1 and CDR2 are LGHNA and YSLEER.